The next 32 T cell receptor beta chains were all read from a single sample in a study of Ad26.COV2.S vaccination and SARS-CoV-2 variants (dated by TCRdb to the early 2020s). The intended sense of this specimen's treatment or condition label: over 15 received Ad26.COV2.S at low or high dose, single or two shots; 5 received placebo; per-sample allocation not given. For vaccine and placebo recipients, the sequenced repertoires came from samples collected on day 63 after the first injection. Library creation used the immunoSEQ multiplex PCR assay. Sourced from immuneACCESS, this table was stored by TCRdb with only in-frame sequences that have V and J called. A share of the clones is absent; for the studies checked, an unresolved V gene accounts for under half, and the remainder has no known explanation. Here the sample has about 250,000 clones; around 87% occur a single time. The ten largest make up about 3.1% of the sample.

Sequenced material: peripheral blood, taken in a trial of Ad26.COV2.S vaccine versus placebo. Receptors were obtained from a person between 18 and 59 years old who received the Ad26.COV2.S COVID-19 vaccine or a placebo.

The V and J genes are TRBV18 and TRBJ2-5, with no clear D. This CDR3 spans 11 amino acids. Germline V gene sequence: CDR1 KGHSH, CDR2 LQKENI. V was cut by 5 bases and J by 0 bases, with 1 base left in between. The CDR3 loop is CASSNQETQYF. CDR3 bases: TGTGCCAGCTCAAACCAAGAGACCCAGTACTTC.

The J gene is TRBJ2-2, the V gene TRBV10-2, with 8 nucleotides matching TRBD2. The germline V gene encodes CDR1 WSHSY and CDR2 SAAADI. After removal of 6 bases from V and 7 bases from J, the junction contained 10 bases not matched to a gene. The CDR3 covers 15 residues. In DNA form, the CDR3 reads TGCGCCAGCAGGTCCCGGGGGGGCCAGGGCGGGGAGCTGTTTTTT. Translation gives CASRSRGGQGGELFF.

This rearrangement joins TRBV19 to TRBJ1-1; maybe TRBD1 (5 bases). Germline CDR1 is LNHDA and CDR2 is SQIVND (reference sequence). The V end lost 3 bases, the J end lost 11 bases, and 13 bases lay between the germline ends. The CDR3 has 12 amino acids. The CDR3 nucleotides are TGTGCCAGTAGTATCGAGACCCAGGGTGCTTTCTTT. This translates into CASSIETQGAFF.

This chain connects TRBV19 to TRBJ1-1; no clear D. The CDR3 extends over 16 amino acids. CDR1 LNHDA and CDR2 SQIVND come from the germline V gene (reference sequence). V lost 1 base, J lost 1 base, and 13 bases lay in between. CDR3 nucleotide sequence: TGTGCCAGTAGTATAGGTAGGGCAGAAGGGAACACTGAAGCTTTCTTT. As protein: CASSIGRAEGNTEAFF.

The V gene is TRBV19, the J gene TRBJ2-2; TRBD1 agrees at 7 bases. The V gene's germline CDR1 is LNHDA and CDR2 SQIVND (reference sequence). The J segment lost 0 bases and the V segment lost 8 bases, leaving 9 bases of the junction unmatched. The CDR3 is 16 amino acids. The CDR3 loop reads CASFALGQANTGELFF. In DNA, the CDR3 is TGTGCCAGTTTCGCCCTAGGACAGGCGAACACCGGGGAGCTGTTTTTT. Based on the CDR3 plus reference TRBV19 and TRBJ2-2, the full variable domain is DGGITQSPKYLFRKEGQNVTLSCEQNLNHDAMYWYRQDPGQGLRLIYYSQIVNDFQKGDIAEGYSVSREKKESFPLTVTSAQKNPTAFYLCASFALGQANTGELFFGEGSRLTVL.

V and J are TRBV24-1 and TRBJ2-2; 11 positions agree with TRBD1. This CDR3 region has 16 residues. Unmatched junction bases numbered 8, after V lost 3 bases and J lost 9 bases. Looked up from germline, CDR1 is KGHDR and CDR2 is SFDVKD. CDR3 bases: TGTGCCACCAGTGATAGATCCGGGACAGGGGGGTGGGAGCTGTTTTTT. The encoded protein is CATSDRSGTGGWELFF.

This clone was seen a few times. V is TRBV30 and J is TRBJ1-5, with TRBD1 as a possible D gene (6 bases). This CDR3 is 13 amino acids long. With 4 bases removed from V and 3 bases from J, the gap between germline ends came to 10 bases. Germline V gives CDR1 GTSNPN, CDR2 SVGIG (reference sequence). CDR3 coding DNA: TGTGCCTGGAAACAGGGAAACAATCAGCCCCAGCATTTT. It is translated as CAWKQGNNQPQHF.

This chain links TRBV6-6 with TRBJ2-7; possible D gene TRBD1, 6 bases. V lost 4 bases and J 3 bases, leaving 10 bases between the germline ends. Germline V lookup: CDR1 MNHNY, CDR2 SVGAGI (reference sequence). The CDR3 spans 13 residues. The CDR3 reads CASSSGQIYEQYF. The DNA for the CDR3 is TGTGCCAGCAGTTCCGGACAGATCTACGAGCAGTACTTC.

The chain recombines TRBV6-1 with TRBJ2-5, with TRBD2 identical over 9 bases. This CDR3 is 15 amino acids long. Trimming cost V 5 bases and J 5 bases; bases outside gene matches: 9. Germline V gene lookup returns CDR1 MNHNS and CDR2 SASEGT. CDR3 loop: CASSQRGATGETQYF. DNA for the CDR3: TGTGCCAGCAGTCAGCGGGGGGCCACAGGGGAGACCCAGTACTTC.

The gene calls are TRBV11-2 and TRBJ1-1; a possible D gene is TRBD1 (6 bases). Between the trimmed V and J ends, which lost 10 bases and 6 bases, there was a span of 15 bases. Germline-derived CDR1 and CDR2 are SGHAT and FQNNGV. This CDR3 contains 12 residues. This CDR3 reads CATQGPLSEAFF. The CDR3 DNA reads TGTGCCACTCAGGGGCCACTCTCTGAAGCTTTCTTT.

On this clone itself: At the DNA level, this CDR3 is encoded by other sequences in the same sample as well. The V and J genes are TRBV19 and TRBJ1-5; no definite D call. V was cut by 1 base and J by 3 bases, with 13 bases left in between. Germline V gives CDR1 LNHDA, CDR2 SQIVND (reference sequence). The CDR3 is 16 amino acids. The CDR3, as DNA: TGTGCCAGTAGTATAGGGGGAGGCGGGTCCAATCAGCCCCAGCATTTT. As protein: CASSIGGGGSNQPQHF.

This chain joins TRBV27 and TRBJ2-4, with 11 bases identical to TRBD1. V shed 7 bases, J shed 7 bases, and the junction held 9 bases outside the gene matches. The germline V gene has CDR1 MNHEY and CDR2 SMNVEV (reference sequence). CDR3 length: 15 residues. CDR3 sequence: CASTYRTGGQNIQYF. In DNA form, the CDR3 reads TGTGCCAGCACCTACCGGACAGGGGGCCAGAACATTCAGTACTTC.

The gene calls are TRBV19 and TRBJ1-4; D may be TRBD1 (5 bases). Deletions cut 4 bases from V and 8 bases from J, with 11 bases between. CDR3 size: 13 residues. In germline, CDR1 is LNHDA, CDR2 SQIVND (reference sequence). The CDR3 sequence is CASSTREGEKLFF. CDR3 nucleotide sequence: TGTGCCAGTAGTACCAGGGAGGGGGAAAAACTGTTTTTT.

As DNA, the CDR3 is TGCGCCAGCAGCTTCCTAGGGGAGGGCGAACAGTACTTC. Protein sequence: CASSFLGEGEQYF. The chain couples TRBV5-1 to TRBJ2-7; 7 bases match TRBD2. This CDR3 is built from 13 residues. CDR1 SGHRS and CDR2 YFSETQ come from the germline V gene. V gave up 2 bases and J gave up 10 bases; unmatched junction bases: 9.

This chain uses TRBV30 with TRBJ1-1, with D perhaps matching TRBD1 (5 bases). Trimming removed 0 bases from V and 4 bases from J, with 18 bases in between. CDR3 size: 16 residues. The germline V gene encodes CDR1 GTSNPN and CDR2 SVGIG (reference sequence). The CDR3 nucleotides read TGTGCCTGGAGTGTAGCAGGGACGGGGAGTGGCACTGAAGCTTTCTTT. Its protein product is CAWSVAGTGSGTEAFF.

The genes are TRBV4-1 and TRBJ1-1; a possible D gene is TRBD1 (5 bases). V gave up 1 base and J gave up 6 bases, with 15 bases separating them. The CDR3 has 15 amino acids. The V gene's germline CDR1 is MGHRA and CDR2 YSYEKL. The CDR3 DNA is TGCGCCAGCAGCCAAGGCCCAGGCAGGGCTGCTGAAGCTTTCTTT. It codes for CASSQGPGRAAEAFF.

This chain links TRBV9 with TRBJ2-7; perhaps TRBD1 as D (6 bases). The CDR3 loop spans 17 amino acids. Between the trimmed V and J ends, which lost 0 bases and 0 bases, there was a span of 16 bases. Per germline, CDR1 SGDLS and CDR2 YYNGEE. This CDR3 reads CASSVEEGVSGSYEQYF. The CDR3 region has the DNA TGTGCCAGCAGCGTAGAAGAGGGGGTATCGGGCTCCTACGAGCAGTACTTC.

A single count supports this clone. The rearrangement uses TRBV5-1 and TRBJ1-1; maybe TRBD1 (5 bases). The CDR3 consists of 12 residues. Between the trimmed V and J ends, which lost 3 bases and 7 bases, there was a span of 10 bases. Germline values: CDR1 SGHRS, CDR2 YFSETQ. As DNA, the CDR3 is TGCGCCAGCAGCTGGAGGGACGATGAAGCTTTCTTT. The encoded protein is CASSWRDDEAFF.

V and J are TRBV12-3 or TRBV12-4 and TRBJ2-7, with D tentatively TRBD1 (5 bases). Trimming left V 6 bases short and J 6 bases short, with 15 bases between. CDR3 length: 13 amino acids. As DNA, the CDR3 is TGTGCCAGCAGCTTTGAACAGGTTGGCGAGCAGTACTTC. Translated, it gives CASSFEQVGEQYF.

The V and J genes are TRBV11-2 and TRBJ1-2, with D maybe TRBD1 (6 bases). The V end was cut by 1 base, the J end by 6 bases, with 12 bases between. CDR1 is SGHAT and CDR2 is FQNNGV in the germline V gene. The length of the CDR3 is 14 residues. CDR3 sequence (DNA): TGTGCCAGCAGCTTAGCGGGGGGCTCGGATGGCTACACCTTC. As protein: CASSLAGGSDGYTF.

The V gene is TRBV27, the J gene TRBJ2-4, with D tentatively TRBD1 (6 bases). The CDR3 contains 13 residues. Trimming shortened V by 3 bases and J by 7 bases, and 10 bases separated the two germline ends. Germline V lookup: CDR1 MNHEY, CDR2 SMNVEV (reference sequence). The CDR3: CASSFQRGNIQYF. CDR3 nucleotides: TGTGCCAGCAGTTTTCAGAGGGGGAACATTCAGTACTTC.

The chain links TRBV7-9 to TRBJ1-1, with D possibly matching TRBD1 (6 bases). The CDR3 runs to 14 residues. With 5 bases removed from V and 5 bases from J, the gap between germline ends came to 15 bases. Looked up from germline, CDR1 is SEHNR and CDR2 is FQNEAQ (reference sequence). The CDR3 is CASSRSGGDTEAFF. Here the CDR3 DNA reads TGTGCCAGCAGCCGCTCTGGGGGCGATACTGAAGCTTTCTTT.

The chain uses TRBV10-2 and TRBJ2-1; 10 nucleotides line up with TRBD2. The CDR3 length is 15 residues. The V segment lost 3 bases and the J segment 8 bases; nucleotides outside the gene matches: 7. The germline gives CDR1 WSHSY, CDR2 SAAADI. CDR3 bases: TGCGCCAGCAGTGAAGGACTAGCGGAGTTTGATGAGCAGTTCTTC. Amino acid sequence: CASSEGLAEFDEQFF.

This clone was seen a single time. The chain has TRBV19 and TRBJ2-2, with D perhaps matching TRBD1 (5 bases). Deletions cut 3 bases from V and 1 base from J, with 6 bases between. Germline values: CDR1 LNHDA, CDR2 SQIVND (reference sequence). The CDR3 is 14 amino acids. CDR3 sequence reads: CASSIDRNTGELFF. CDR3 nucleotides: TGTGCCAGTAGTATCGACAGGAACACCGGGGAGCTGTTTTTT.

The rearrangement uses TRBV19 and TRBJ1-2; unclear D gene. Germline loops: CDR1 LNHDA, CDR2 SQIVND (reference sequence). This CDR3 has 13 amino acids. V lost 5 bases and J lost 8, with 15 bases in between. The CDR3 nucleotides read TGTGCCAGTAGTCAAACCCCCGGTAGGGGCTACACCTTC. Protein: CASSQTPGRGYTF.

This rearrangement joins TRBV15 to TRBJ1-4; TRBD1 aligns across 9 bases. Germline CDR1 is LNHNV and CDR2 is YYDKDF (reference sequence). The CDR3 has 14 residues. The J segment lost 8 bases and the V segment lost 0 bases, leaving 1 base of the junction unmatched. As DNA, the CDR3 is TGTGCCACCAGCAGAGATGGGACAGGGGAAAAACTGTTTTTT. As protein: CATSRDGTGEKLFF.

V usage is TRBV12-3 or TRBV12-4 and J usage is TRBJ2-5; D gene ambiguous. The CDR3 consists of 12 residues. V was cut by 6 bases and J by 0 bases, with 5 bases left in between. The CDR3 DNA follows: TGTGCCAGCAGCAGGTACCAAGAGACCCAGTACTTC. Protein sequence: CASSRYQETQYF.

With regard to this clone: One end of the junction is discordant with germline, which a read error may explain. The chain has TRBV6-1 and TRBJ1-2; D uncertain. In germline, CDR1 is MNHNS, CDR2 SASEGT. The CDR3 extends over 15 amino acids. CDR3 bases: TGTGCCAGCGGTGATGGAGGAGCTCTTTCCTATGGCTACACCTTC. Its translation is CASGDGGALSYGYTF.

The chain has TRBV19 and TRBJ1-1; no clear D gene. The V end lost 5 bases, the J end lost 4 bases, and 11 bases lay between the germline ends. CDR1 is LNHDA and CDR2 is SQIVND in the germline V gene (reference sequence). This CDR3 spans 13 amino acids. DNA of the CDR3: TGTGCCAGTAGTCCGGGCGGAGGCACTGAAGCTTTCTTT. As protein: CASSPGGGTEAFF.

The gene calls are TRBV18 and TRBJ2-1, with 9 positions matching TRBD1. The V segment lost 0 bases and the J segment 5 bases; nucleotides outside the gene matches: 5. The CDR3 is made up of 16 amino acids. CDR1 and CDR2 from the germline V gene are KGHSH and LQKENI. The chain's CDR3 is CASSPPSGQGNNEQFF. The CDR3 nucleotides read TGTGCCAGCTCACCACCGTCGGGACAGGGTAACAATGAGCAGTTCTTC.

This chain connects TRBV10-3 to TRBJ2-5; D unresolved. Trimming took 2 bases from V and 1 from J, leaving 5 bases between them. Germline V gene data show CDR1 as ENHRY and CDR2 as SYGVKD. The CDR3 spans 13 residues. CDR3 in amino acids: CAISEGSQETQYF. The DNA of the CDR3 is TGTGCCATCAGTGAGGGTAGCCAAGAGACCCAGTACTTC.

J is TRBJ2-1 and V is TRBV7-9; 12 bases are a match to TRBD2. This CDR3 is built from 16 residues. Germline V gene lookup returns CDR1 SEHNR and CDR2 FQNEAQ (reference sequence). V trimming: 3 bases; J trimming: 8 bases; junction bases outside the gene matches: 8. The CDR3 region has the DNA TGTGCCAGCAGCTTCAGGCGACTAGCGGGAGAAGATGAGCAGTTCTTC. This codes for CASSFRRLAGEDEQFF.